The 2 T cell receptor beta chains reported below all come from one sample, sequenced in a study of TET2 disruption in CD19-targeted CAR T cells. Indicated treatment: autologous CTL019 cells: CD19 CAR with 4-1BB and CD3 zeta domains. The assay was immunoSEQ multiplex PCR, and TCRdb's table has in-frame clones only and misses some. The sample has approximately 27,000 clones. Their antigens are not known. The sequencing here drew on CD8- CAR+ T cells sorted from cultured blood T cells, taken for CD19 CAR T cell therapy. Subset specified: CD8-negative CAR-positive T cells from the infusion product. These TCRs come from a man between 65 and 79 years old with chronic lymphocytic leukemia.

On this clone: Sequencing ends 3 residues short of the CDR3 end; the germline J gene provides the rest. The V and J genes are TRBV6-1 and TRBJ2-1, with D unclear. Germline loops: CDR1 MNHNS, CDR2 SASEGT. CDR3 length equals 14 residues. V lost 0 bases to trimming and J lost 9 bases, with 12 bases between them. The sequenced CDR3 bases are TGTGCCAGCAGTGAAGCGCCGTGGTCCGGTGAG. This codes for CASSEAPWSGE. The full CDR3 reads CASSEAPWSGEQFF.

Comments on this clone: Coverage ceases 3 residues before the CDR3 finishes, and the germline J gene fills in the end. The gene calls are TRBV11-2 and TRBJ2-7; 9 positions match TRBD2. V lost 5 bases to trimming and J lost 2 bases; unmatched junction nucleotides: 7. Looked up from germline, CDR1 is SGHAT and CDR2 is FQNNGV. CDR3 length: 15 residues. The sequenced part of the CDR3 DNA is TGTGCCAGCAGCCCGCTAGCGGGGCAGACCTACGAG. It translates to CASSPLAGQTYE. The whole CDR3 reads CASSPLAGQTYEQYF.